These 8 T cell receptor beta chains originate from one sample sequenced in a study of blood T cell repertoires in COVID-19. This table comes from immunoSEQ multiplex PCR, and its TCRdb copy is limited to in-frame clones, with some not included. The sample yields tens of thousands of clones, approximately 88% seen once. The sample was peripheral blood. The receptors shown here come from a man between 60 and 75 years old with acute or convalescent COVID-19.

The rearrangement joins TRBV19 to TRBJ1-3; D is undetermined. This CDR3 is 15 amino acids long. Trimming removed 3 bases at V and 0 bases at J, with 9 bases between. Looked up from germline, CDR1 is LNHDA and CDR2 is SQIVND (reference sequence). As DNA, the CDR3 is TGTGCCAGTAGTATTAAGGAGAACTCTGGAAACACCATATATTTT. As protein: CASSIKENSGNTIYF.

This clone showed up just a few times. The chain joins TRBV6-6 to TRBJ2-1; D is unclear. The CDR3 extends over 13 amino acids. Trimming pared 2 bases from V and 4 bases from J, leaving 6 bases between. CDR1 is MNHNY, CDR2 SVGAGI, per germline (reference sequence). DNA for the CDR3: TGTGCCAGCAGTTACGGCAGATACAATGAGCAGTTCTTC. Its translation: CASSYGRYNEQFF.

In DNA, the CDR3 is TGTGCCAGCAGTTTAGGACTAGCGGGAACAGATACGCAGTATTTT. Translating it yields CASSLGLAGTDTQYF. J is TRBJ2-3 and V is TRBV6-6, with TRBD2 matching 12 bases. CDR1 MNHNY and CDR2 SVGAGI come from the germline V gene (reference sequence). The CDR3 length is 15 residues. The ends lost 4 bases at V and 3 bases at J; junction bases unmatched: 2.

This rearrangement joins TRBV7-9 to TRBJ2-7; 8 bases are shared with TRBD1. Losses at the gene ends were 5 bases for V and 5 bases for J; bases not matched to a gene: 11. This CDR3 comprises 15 residues. Germline values: CDR1 SEHNR, CDR2 FQNEAQ (reference sequence). The CDR3 loop reads CASSRPSGTGNEQYF. The CDR3 DNA reads as TGTGCCAGCAGCCGGCCCTCCGGGACAGGTAACGAGCAGTACTTC. Using reference TRBV7-9 and TRBJ2-7 for the parts outside the CDR3, the full variable domain is DTGVSQNPRHKITKRGQNVTFRCDPISEHNRLYWYRQTLGQGPEFLTYFQNEAQLEKSRLLSDRFSAERPKGSFSTLEIQRTEQGDSAMYLCASSRPSGTGNEQYFGPGTRLTVT.

The chain combines TRBV15 with TRBJ1-4, with TRBD1 as a possible D gene (5 bases). The germline V gene has CDR1 LNHNV and CDR2 YYDKDF (reference sequence). CDR3 size: 14 residues. Trimming pared 1 base from V and 2 bases from J, leaving 5 bases between. The CDR3 DNA reads as TGTGCCACCAGCAGAGCAGGGACTAATGAAAAACTGTTTTTT. Translation gives CATSRAGTNEKLFF.

The chain links TRBV2 to TRBJ2-3; 11 nucleotides agree with TRBD2. The CDR3 extends over 17 amino acids. Germline V gives CDR1 SNHLY, CDR2 FYNNEI. The ends lost 7 bases at V and 0 bases at J; junction bases unmatched: 9. The CDR3 sequence is CASTRLAGTSSTDTQYF. In DNA form, the CDR3 reads TGTGCCAGCACCCGACTAGCGGGGACTTCTAGCACAGATACGCAGTATTTT.

The chain joins TRBV3-1 (or the pseudogene TRBV3-2) to TRBJ2-7; TRBD1 is a possible D gene (5 bases). Germline V gives CDR1 LGHDT, CDR2 YNNKEL (reference sequence). The CDR3 sequence is 15 residues long. V gave up 0 bases and J gave up 0 bases, with 9 bases separating them. The CDR3 here is CASSQDGARSYEQYF. The CDR3 DNA sequence: TGTGCCAGCAGCCAAGATGGGGCGCGCTCCTACGAGCAGTACTTC.

This chain uses TRBV6-1 with TRBJ2-5; TRBD2 agrees at 8 bases. The germline V gene has CDR1 MNHNS and CDR2 SASEGT. With 2 bases clipped from V and 3 bases from J, the junction kept 8 bases outside the gene matches. The CDR3 has 16 amino acids. CDR3 sequence (DNA): TGTGCCAGCAGTGAATATCGGGGGGGGCCGAAAGAGACCCAGTACTTC. Amino acids: CASSEYRGGPKETQYF.